The following is a T cell receptor beta chain sequence with its context. Its recognized antigen is unknown. Per-nucleotide qualities are absent, and no much larger clonotype sits a single base away. Separate from the roughly 660-subject first cohort, the validation cohort of roughly 130 subjects was the group to which the donors belonged. Library method: the immunoSEQ multiplex PCR assay. Turning to the authors' computational methods: A statistical classification framework was built for diagnosing cytomegalovirus status from the catalog of TCR beta chain sequences. TCRdb provides this immuneACCESS table in a form limited to in-frame rearrangements. Some clones are lacking; in checked studies, under half of them reflect an unresolved V gene, and why the rest are absent is not known. The DNA was the basis for D and trimming; V, J and clone size are from that table. The sample records about 140,000 clones, about nine tenths of which are singletons. The top ten constitute 2.5% to 3.5% of the sample.

Per the germline V gene (reference sequence), LNHDA is the CDR1 and SQIVND is the CDR2. CDR3 length: 15 amino acids, cysteine to phenylalanine. This entry keeps only the CDR3 DNA: 45 bases, framed from base 1. Trimming leaves V shorter by 2 bases and J shorter by 8 bases, with the junction holding 7 bases beyond the gene matches. These data come from a study of cytomegalovirus exposure and HLA in healthy donors (dated by TCRdb to between 2016 and 2019). Notes on the research overall: A later analysis indicated that the 130 or so validation repertoires were generated on the platform also employed for the 666 repertoires of the first cohort. Along with the roughly 670-subject first cohort, a separate validation cohort of over a hundred different subjects was used. The aim of the study was to test whether cataloging public T cell receptors could identify signatures of past pathogen exposure. To predict cytomegalovirus infection status, the study brought together high-throughput TCR immunosequencing, statistical association of individual TCRs with disease status, and machine learning.

The research as a whole found: The authors suggested that the approach could potentially be generalized to other disease states and immunological phenotypes. Of the cluster scores, 85% to 95% were above 0 in a later analysis, which found that TCRs clustered in the first cohort also tended to co-occur in the 120 or so validation repertoires. The study listed 164 TCR beta chains as associated with cytomegalovirus. A later analysis had no HLA typing for the validation cohort, so co-occurrence there was scored across all 130 or so repertoires. The classifier was reported to diagnose cytomegalovirus status with high specificity and sensitivity in both the original and validation cohorts. Across donors, most TCR sequences were observed very rarely, whereas some public TCRs were present in many individuals. In vitro tests confirmed that a few of the cytomegalovirus-associated TCR beta chains recognize cytomegalovirus antigens.

This receptor chain uses TRBV19 and TRBJ2-1; 9 of the junction bases match TRBD2. Sequencing used PBMCs. This clonotype was obtained from a man aged 18 to 30 in good health and CMV-seronegative. The nucleotides read TGTGCCAGTAGTATATTGGCTAGCGGGATCGATGAGCAGTTCTTC. This translates into CASSILASGIDEQFF.